The rows below give T cell receptor beta chains drawn from one sample of a study of graft-versus-host responses after intestinal transplantation. TCRdb keeps only in-frame clones here, not all; method: immunoSEQ multiplex PCR. Here the sample spans about 120,000 clones, just under 95% being singletons. For these TCRs, the target antigens are not known. Specimen: unstimulated CD8+ T cells sorted from spleen or lymph node cells, collected before transplant. The origin of the receptors is a human donor who was the organ donor for an intestinal transplant. Each CDR3 is given without its conserved first and last residue. D genes are given only for firm matches.

d_gene	j_gene	v_gene	CDR3aa
TRBD2	TRBJ2-1	TRBV7-8	ASSSSGDYNEQF
NA	TRBJ1-2	TRBV9	ASSVGERGVYGYT
NA	TRBJ2-1	TRBV14	ASGRLGYEQF
NA	TRBJ1-2	TRBV27	ATSTGPSYGYT
NA	TRBJ2-2	TRBV28	ASSLSGTGELF
TRBD1	TRBJ2-2	TRBV5-6	ASSLAGTGGTGELF
NA	TRBJ1-5	TRBV6-5	ASSYSTGAPRQPQH
NA	TRBJ2-1	TRBV11-3	ASSSDQGGKNNEQF
NA	TRBJ2-5	TRBV29-1	SVWDGRAQY
NA	TRBJ2-1	TRBV10-3	AISVRLPGIYNEQF
NA	TRBJ2-5	TRBV25-1	ASSPPGHGTQY
NA	TRBJ1-1	TRBV4-1	ASSQGVPWNTEAF
NA	TRBJ1-2	TRBV28	ASSLGRGNGYT
NA	TRBJ1-1	TRBV10-3	AISEGNLNTEAF